Listed below are T cell receptor beta chains from one sample, sequenced in a study of blood T cell repertoires in COVID-19. Sequencing was performed with immunoSEQ multiplex PCR; in TCRdb, only in-frame clones are kept and a portion is missing. The table lists about 200,000 clones, approximately 81% of them singletons. The source material was peripheral blood. These receptors all stem from a woman aged 80 or over with acute or convalescent COVID-19. Both conserved end residues are part of each CDR3. A D gene is named only where the DNA matches it firmly. Size is stated for part of the rows, as once, few or many counts, or as a class when the clone is expanded.

J	size	D	V	DNA	CDR3
TRBJ2-5	-	-	TRBV9	TGTGCCAGCAGCCCATACATCGGAGGGGAGACCCAGTACTTC	CASSPYIGGETQYF
TRBJ2-1	-	-	TRBV7-2	TGTGCCAGCAGCTTAGGATCTAGCTCCTACAATGAGCAGTTCTTC	CASSLGSSSYNEQFF
TRBJ1-1	-	-	TRBV7-2	TGTGCCAGCAGCTCTCCTAACGAGGGCGAAGCTTTCTTT	CASSSPNEGEAFF
TRBJ1-5	-	-	TRBV29-1	TGCAGCGCTGGGGCATATAGCAATCAGCCCCAGCATTTT	CSAGAYSNQPQHF
TRBJ1-5	-	TRBD1	TRBV10-3	TGTGCCATCCTAACGCGGGACAGGGGCTTTCAGCCCCAGCATTTT	CAILTRDRGFQPQHF
TRBJ2-5	-	TRBD2	TRBV7-2	TGTGCCAGCAAAAGCGGGAGGGCCGTGGAGACCCAGTACTTC	CASKSGRAVETQYF
TRBJ2-3	once	-	TRBV18	TGTGCCAGCTCGCAAGGACTATATATGGATACGCAGTATTTT	CASSQGLYMDTQYF
TRBJ1-2	-	-	TRBV2	TGTGCCAGCAGAGTAGGGGATGGCTACACCTTC	CASRVGDGYTF
TRBJ2-3	-	TRBD1	TRBV19	TGTGCCAGTAGTCCGCCGTCCCCCGGACAGGGGCTAGTGGATACGCAGTATTTT	CASSPPSPGQGLVDTQYF
TRBJ2-1	once	TRBD1	TRBV27	TGTGCCAGCAGTTTATTGGGACAGGGGAGCTACAATGAGCAGTTCTTC	CASSLLGQGSYNEQFF
TRBJ2-7	-	-	TRBV6-5	TGTGCCAGCCGCCGGGCCGGGGGCTACGAGCAGTACTTC	CASRRAGGYEQYF
TRBJ2-1	-	TRBD2	TRBV7-9	TGTGCCAGCAGCTCCCCCCCGAGGGAGGGCTACAATGAGCAGTTCTTC	CASSSPPREGYNEQFF
TRBJ2-1	-	TRBD2	TRBV9	TGTGCCAGCAGCGTAGGGCTGGGGCTAGCGGACTACAATGAGCAGTTCTTC	CASSVGLGLADYNEQFF
TRBJ2-5	-	-	TRBV28	TGTGCCAGCAGTCCCCAGGATCTGTACCAAGAGACCCAGTACTTC	CASSPQDLYQETQYF
TRBJ2-7	-	-	TRBV20-1	TGCAGTGCTAGTCGTCCCGGGGTCCGCCACGAGCAGTACTTC	CSASRPGVRHEQYF
TRBJ2-7	-	-	TRBV3-1/TRBV3-2	TGTGCCAGCAGCCAGATGGGAGGTGGACCCTACGAGCAGTACTTC	CASSQMGGGPYEQYF
TRBJ2-1	-	-	TRBV10-1	TGCGCCAGCAGCCCCAGTCTTATCAATGAGCAGTTCTTC	CASSPSLINEQFF
TRBJ1-2	-	-	TRBV10-3	TGTGCCATCAGTGATAGCCGGGATGGCTATGGCTACACCTTC	CAISDSRDGYGYTF
TRBJ2-1	-	TRBD2	TRBV5-1	TGCGCCAGCAGCTTTCTAGCGGGAGGGCCGAATGAGCAGTTCTTC	CASSFLAGGPNEQFF
TRBJ2-7	-	-	TRBV6-5	TGTGCCAGCATCCCTACCGGGACACTCTACGAGCAGTACTTC	CASIPTGTLYEQYF
TRBJ2-2	-	TRBD2	TRBV27	TGTGCCAGCCGTCCCTGGGTCGGGAGGGGCTCGAACACCGGGGAGCTGTTTTTT	CASRPWVGRGSNTGELFF
TRBJ2-6	-	TRBD1	TRBV25-1	TGTGCCAGCAGTCGGGACAGGGGGAGATCTGGGGCCAACGTCCTGACTTTC	CASSRDRGRSGANVLTF
TRBJ1-6	-	-	TRBV7-2	TGTGCCAGCAGCATGTTTTCAGGGTTTTATAATTCACCCCTCCACTTT	CASSMFSGFYNSPLHF
TRBJ2-2	-	TRBD2	TRBV11-3	TGTGCCAGCAGCCGGGGTCCTAGCGGGAGTTTTGCCGGGGAGCTGTTTTTT	CASSRGPSGSFAGELFF
TRBJ1-5	-	-	TRBV6-4	TGTGCCAGCAGTGACTCCACAGTGCTGCGGGCGCTGTGTAGCAATCAGCCCCAGCATTTT	CASSDSTVLRALCSNQPQHF
TRBJ1-1	-	-	TRBV6-5	TGTGCCAGCAGCCCACCGCGGGGGGTGAACACTGAAGCTTTCTTT	CASSPPRGVNTEAFF
TRBJ1-4	-	-	TRBV29-1	TGCAGCGTTGCAGGATTAGCTAATGAAAAACTGTTTTTT	CSVAGLANEKLFF
TRBJ1-6	once	-	TRBV7-8	TGTGCCAGCAGCCAGAGGGATTCACCCCTCCACTTT	CASSQRDSPLHF
TRBJ2-7	-	TRBD2	TRBV27	TGTGCCAGCAGGGGACTAGCGGGTTCAAGCTCCTACGAGCAGTACTTC	CASRGLAGSSSYEQYF
TRBJ2-7	-	TRBD2	TRBV9	TGTGCCAGCAGTTTCCGGGAGGGCTCGTACGAGCAGTACTTC	CASSFREGSYEQYF
TRBJ1-2	once	-	TRBV7-9	TGTGCCAGCAGCCGGGGGTCTAACTATGGCTACACCTTC	CASSRGSNYGYTF
TRBJ2-5	-	-	TRBV7-2	TGTGCCAGCAGCTCCTGGGCCTTAGAGACCCAGTACTTC	CASSSWALETQYF
TRBJ2-7	-	-	TRBV28	TGTGCCAGCCGAGGAGCGGCCTCGGGTTACGAGCAGTACTTC	CASRGAASGYEQYF
TRBJ1-1	-	-	TRBV19	TGTGCCACCAGACTCTGGGCTGAAGCTTTCTTT	CATRLWAEAFF
TRBJ2-3	-	TRBD2	TRBV7-3	TGTGCCAGCAGCCAATCTAGCGGGACGGGCACAGATACGCAGTATTTT	CASSQSSGTGTDTQYF
TRBJ1-1	-	-	TRBV6-6	TGTGCCAGCAGCGGGAACACTGAAGCTTTCTTT	CASSGNTEAFF
TRBJ2-6	-	-	TRBV6-5	TGTGCCAGCAGTTACGGCCGGGGGTCTGGGGCCAACGTCCTGACTTTC	CASSYGRGSGANVLTF
TRBJ2-3	once	TRBD2	TRBV9	TGTGCCAGCAGCCCAACCTGGGGGGGAGATACGCAGTATTTT	CASSPTWGGDTQYF
TRBJ2-7	-	-	TRBV27	TGTGCCAGCAGTCCCTATGGTGGGAGTGGCTCCTACGAGCAGTACTTC	CASSPYGGSGSYEQYF
TRBJ2-3	-	TRBD2	TRBV9	TGTGCCAGCAGCGTAGGAGCGGGAGTCGATACGCAGTATTTT	CASSVGAGVDTQYF
TRBJ1-5	once	TRBD1	TRBV30	TGTGCCTGGAGCGACGGGACAGGTAATCAGCCCCAGCATTTT	CAWSDGTGNQPQHF
TRBJ2-5	-	TRBD1	TRBV5-5	TGTGCCAGCAGCTTCTCTGGGACAGTTGAAGAGACCCAGTACTTC	CASSFSGTVEETQYF
TRBJ2-7	-	-	TRBV5-4	TGTGCCAGCAGCTTGGCCGCCGGCTCCTACGAGCAGTACTTC	CASSLAAGSYEQYF
TRBJ2-6	-	-	TRBV27	TGTGCCAGCAGCGCCCAGGGTACCGGGGCCAACGTCCTGACTTTC	CASSAQGTGANVLTF
TRBJ1-2	-	TRBD1	TRBV28	TGTGCCAGCAACCTCGACAGGGACTATGGCTACACCTTC	CASNLDRDYGYTF
TRBJ1-1	-	TRBD1	TRBV5-8	TGTGCCAGCAGCGGTTACAGGGGGTTGGACACTGAAGCTTTCTTT	CASSGYRGLDTEAFF
TRBJ1-1	-	-	TRBV29-1	TGCAGCGTTGAAGAGTACGGGGTGGGCACTGAAGCTTTCTTT	CSVEEYGVGTEAFF
TRBJ1-1	once	TRBD1	TRBV18	TGTGCCAGCTCACCGGCCGCTCATGGGACAGTAGCTTTCTTT	CASSPAAHGTVAFF
TRBJ2-2	few	-	TRBV12-3/TRBV12-4	TGTGCCAGCAGTCCAAGTCGGACCGGGGAGCTGTTTTTT	CASSPSRTGELFF
TRBJ2-3	-	TRBD2	TRBV3-1/TRBV3-2	TGTGCCAGCAGCCCCCTGGGACTAGCGGGAGGGGCAGATACGCAGTATTTT	CASSPLGLAGGADTQYF
TRBJ1-1	-	-	TRBV19	TGTGCCAGTACTGTCTGGGGGGGGGCTGGCACTGAAGCTTTCTTT	CASTVWGGAGTEAFF
TRBJ2-1	-	-	TRBV9	TGTGCCAGCAGCAGTCTGTCGGGAGTGCAGTACAATGAGCAGTTCTTC	CASSSLSGVQYNEQFF
TRBJ2-7	-	-	TRBV6-6	TGTGCCAGCAGTACCCTAACCGCGACAGGAGCCTACGAGCAGTACTTC	CASSTLTATGAYEQYF
TRBJ2-3	-	TRBD2	TRBV30	TGTGCCTGGAGTGACGGGAGGGCCCCTAGCACAGATACGCAGTATTTT	CAWSDGRAPSTDTQYF
TRBJ2-4	-	TRBD2	TRBV6-5	TGTGCCAGCAGTTATCGGGGGGTCGAAAACATTCAGTACTTC	CASSYRGVENIQYF